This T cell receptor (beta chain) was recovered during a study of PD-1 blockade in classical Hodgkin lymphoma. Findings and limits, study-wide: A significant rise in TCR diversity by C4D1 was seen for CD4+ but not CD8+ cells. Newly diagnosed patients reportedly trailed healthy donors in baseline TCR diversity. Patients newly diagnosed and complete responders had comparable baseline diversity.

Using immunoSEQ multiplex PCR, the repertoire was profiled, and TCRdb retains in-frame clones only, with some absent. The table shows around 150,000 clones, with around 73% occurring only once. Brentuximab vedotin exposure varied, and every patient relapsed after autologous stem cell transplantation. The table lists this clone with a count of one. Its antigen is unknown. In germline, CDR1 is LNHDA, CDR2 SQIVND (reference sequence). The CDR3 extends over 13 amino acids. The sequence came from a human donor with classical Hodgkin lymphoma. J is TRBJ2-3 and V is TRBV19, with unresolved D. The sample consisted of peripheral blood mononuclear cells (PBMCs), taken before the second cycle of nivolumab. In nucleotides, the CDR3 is TGTGCAGTAGCACACACGCATGGAGATACGCAGTATTTT. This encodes CAVAHTHGDTQYF.